The TCR beta chain described here comes from a study of shared clonotypes between healthy human individuals. Findings and limits, study-wide: Clonotype sharing among donors likely depends on sequencing depth. The study found roughly 5% of naive CD4 clonotypes shared across a handful of donors. Depth was large, yet rarefaction showed that sorted-subset sequencing was incomplete.

Samples underwent the assay at deep level. The repertoire was sequenced with immunoSEQ multiplex PCR; TCRdb's copy has only in-frame clones and lacks some. Counted here are over 950,000 clones, approximately 80% occurring once; the ten biggest clones make up 0.89%. Regarding this clone: Its specificity is not known.

Deletions cut 6 bases from V and 7 bases from J, with 15 bases between. In germline, CDR1 is WSHSY, CDR2 SAAADI. This CDR3 has 13 residues. The sequenced sample consisted of memory CD4+ T cells from PBMCs. The subset: CD45RA-negative fraction. This clonotype was obtained from a man aged 18 to 35 in good health. Some clones in this sample may be carry-over from other donors' samples. The rearrangement joins TRBV10-2 to TRBJ1-2; D not certain. CDR3 coding DNA: TGCGCCAGCAGCCCCGACCCGGAACGTGGCTACACCTTC. Translation gives CASSPDPERGYTF.